The present TCR beta chain was sequenced within a study of cytomegalovirus exposure and HLA in healthy donors (dated by TCRdb to 2016 to 2017). Regarding the research as a whole: According to an earlier analysis of a few hundred of the donors, 150 million to 200 million T cells yielded 95 million to 140 million unique TCR beta sequences and approximately 300 Gb of sequence data. An early release that covered roughly 600 HLA-typed donors contained around 300 gigabases of sequencing data and tens of millions of unique TCR sequences. Among the roughly 400 genotyped donors, approximately 82% belonged to the genetic ancestry cluster associated with self-reported Caucasian donors. The aim of the study was to test whether cataloging public T cell receptors could identify signatures of past pathogen exposure. The T cell repertoires of under 700 subjects were profiled by immunosequencing and related to cytomegalovirus serostatus. Along with the approximately 700-subject first cohort, a separate validation cohort of over a hundred different subjects was used. To predict cytomegalovirus infection status, the study brought together high-throughput TCR immunosequencing, statistical association of individual TCRs with disease status, and machine learning. In a later analysis, previously published TCR beta repertoires from hundreds of donors were re-analyzed and high-resolution HLA genotyping was added so that TCR occurrence patterns could be studied. Rather than drawing on any new phenotypic data, the later analysis identified candidate immune exposures from TCR beta sequences and the way those sequences occurred across donors. An earlier analysis of approximately 630 of the donors applied high-throughput TCR beta sequencing to assess whether each TCR beta V gene segment acted as functional or pseudogenic. Donor age, sex, ethnicity and CMV serostatus were compiled alongside the repertoire data. In a later genetic analysis, genome-wide SNP genotypes for 398 of the 666 donors were used, and that subset was treated as a discovery cohort. Every discovery cohort repertoire had been produced on one sequencing platform. HLA typing covered class I and class II loci at four-digit resolution. Typing coverage varied by locus: roughly 629-630 donors for A, B, C, DRB1 and DQB1; some 520 for DQA1; about 600 for DPA1; approximately 450 for DPB1. Roughly 5 DR-DQ haplotypes were treated as single units for association and clustering because of strong linkage in the cohort. On average, around 200,000 unique TCR beta nucleotide sequences were sequenced per donor among 398 genotyped donors of the cohort, with roughly 18% of those sequences being non-productive.

CDR1 and CDR2 are drawn from the germline V gene (reference sequence): MNHNY, SVGAGI. V is trimmed back by 7 bases and J by 0 bases, and the junction contains 6 bases that no gene match accounts for. The CDR3 numbers 16 residues from cysteine through phenylalanine. The read is trimmed to its CDR3 DNA, 48 bases read in frame from base 1. Study-level results and caveats: A later analysis reported that several top co-occurrence clusters appeared linked to parvovirus B19, influenza, CMV and Epstein-Barr virus. In a later genetic analysis, fewer N-insertions in productive TCRs were reported among donors in an Asian-associated ancestry cluster than the roughly 640-donor mean. This cohort had only TCR beta chains sequenced, and the lack of alpha or paired-chain data limited which features could be detected. In a later analysis, more than 15,000 TCR beta sequences were associated with specific HLA alleles at a false discovery rate of 0.05. Three of the identified cytomegalovirus-associated TCR beta chains were confirmed in vitro to be specific for cytomegalovirus antigens. A later analysis found that HLA-associated TCR beta chains were more clonally expanded and had lower generation probabilities than equally common non-associated chains. The study listed 150 to 200 TCR beta chains as associated with cytomegalovirus. V-gene and J-gene trimming of TCR beta chains was associated with a missense DCLRE1C variant in a later genetic analysis, and the association was replicated in an independent cohort. Because the 87-base-pair reads could not distinguish some IMGT-functional V segments, including TRBV6-2 and TRBV6-3, those segments were excluded. While some public TCRs were present in many individuals, most TCR sequences turned up only very rarely across donors. In both the original and validation cohorts, the classifier was reported to diagnose cytomegalovirus status with high specificity and sensitivity. Immune exposure information for the cohort was limited to CMV serostatus. Strong co-occurrence of HLA alleles, especially DR and DQ, made assigning TCR associations to individual alleles difficult. HLA typing was unavailable for some donors at each locus, so association tests used only the typed subset. Linkage disequilibrium might explain the correlated functional status among segregating V segments, but an unknown experimental factor could not be ruled out. A group of highly shared sequence variants was considered likely to be a technical artifact of the sequencing pipeline. In a later analysis, most CMV-associated TCR beta chains were found to appear HLA-restricted, with HLA associations seemingly driven largely by CMV exposure. A further reported finding was that TCR beta sequences accurately predicted the HLA-A and HLA-B alleles for most subjects in the first cohort. Sequencing depth was assumed to be roughly uniform across donors in the presence/absence analyses, though that assumption may not hold. The authors suggested that the approach could potentially be extended to other disease states and immunological phenotypes. In a later analysis, TCR association rates were found to vary across HLA loci, with the most associated TCRs seen for DRB1 alleles and the fewest for HLA-C alleles. Because counts were too low, about 18 rarely observed V segments, including chromosome 9 orphons, were excluded from the earlier analysis of 587 of the donors. In an earlier analysis of 587 of the donors, most TCR beta V segments appeared in productive rearrangements about 90% or about 30% of the time, broadly matching IMGT annotations.

As for this clone: Its antigen target is currently unknown. No base quality values were provided; no much bigger clone lies one nucleotide off.

The method was the immunoSEQ multiplex PCR assay. The multiplex PCR relied on a mix of 60 forward primers for TCR Vbeta segments and 13 reverse primers for TCR Jbeta segments. Amplification of the CDR3 region of rearranged TCR beta genes was performed with a multiplex PCR assay on genomic DNA. Amplified TCR beta libraries were sequenced as 87-base-pair reads on the Illumina HiSeq System. The original methods were these. A later analysis tallied roughly 76 million unique TCR beta chains across the 640 or so repertoires, and around 10 million of those chains were shared by two or more donors. To remove PCR and sequencing errors, raw reads were error-corrected and collapsed into unique sequences using a nearest-neighbor algorithm that merged closely related sequences. CDR3 sequences were aligned to IMGT reference sequences to assign V, D and J gene segments. For a sequence to be retained, at least a six-nucleotide match to both a V gene segment and a J gene segment was required. A rearrangement counted as productive if the CDR3 had no stop codons and remained in frame with V and J, and every other rearrangement counted as non-productive. CDR3 was defined by IMGT convention, running from the second conserved V-encoded cysteine to the conserved J-encoded phenylalanine. The earlier analysis of about 610 of the donors excluded sequences that lacked an unambiguous match to a single V gene segment. In an earlier analysis of approximately 500 of the donors, a V segment was called functional when productive rearrangements were above 56.7%, and segregating when the standard deviation between donors exceeded 5%. A statistical classification framework was developed to diagnose cytomegalovirus status using the catalog of TCR beta chain sequences. V and J gene assignment, in a later analysis, came from comparing TCR nucleotide sequences with IMGT/GENE-DB human TR gene sequences. In a later analysis, CDR3 sequences and most-parsimonious VDJ recombination scenarios were assigned using the TCRdist pipeline. In a later analysis, each TCR beta chain was defined by its CDR3 amino acid sequence together with its V-gene family, and reads lacking a unique V-gene family were excluded. As a way to deal with suspected cross-contamination and a sequencing artifact, a later analysis dropped hundreds of nucleotide sequences that were highly shared and had low generation probability. In a later analysis, a clonal expansion index for each public chain was calculated from normalized within-repertoire ranks of inferred template counts. A later analysis computed generation probabilities with a VDJ recombination model fitted to out-of-frame rearrangements, and checked the results against IGoR. In a later analysis, TCR-TCR, TCR-HLA and TCR-CMV co-occurrence was scored with hypergeometric tests, and a repertoire-size bias correction was applied to TCR pairs. False discovery rates were estimated in a later analysis by permuting HLA or CMV assignments 20 times. In a later analysis, co-occurring TCRs were grouped using DBSCAN, with TCRdist sequence similarity added in when clustering inside HLA-allele-positive subsets. For co-occurrence clustering, repertoires with fewer than 30,000 or more than 120,000 public chains were excluded, along with a handful of repertoires with anomalous nucleotide sharing. The clones in this table, taken by TCRdb from immuneACCESS, are in-frame only. Not every clone is retained; where verified, under half of the shortfall comes from an unresolved V gene, and the cause of the rest is unknown. V, J and clone size reflect that table, while D and trimming were determined from the DNA. The sample profile shows about 94,000 clones; roughly 86% of them were found once. The top ten constitute about a tenth of the sample.

The cohort was made up of roughly 670 healthy bone marrow donors. Cohort members were all nominally healthy when sampled, although unrecorded immune exposures were likely present. CMV serostatus was positive for 289 and negative for 352 of the 666 cohort members, and was not recorded for this donor. Each donor provided a peripheral blood sample, and peripheral blood mononuclear cells were used for TCR beta sequencing. Genomic DNA was extracted from the blood cell samples with the Qiagen DNeasy Blood Extraction Kit. This TCR was sampled from a human donor in good health. The sequencing sample was made of PBMCs. Recombination connected TRBV6-6 to TRBJ2-1, with TRBD1 identical over 10 junction bases. CDR3 region: CASTSGQGSSYNEQFF. The sequenced DNA is TGTGCCAGCACCTCGGGACAGGGGAGCTCCTACAATGAGCAGTTCTTC.